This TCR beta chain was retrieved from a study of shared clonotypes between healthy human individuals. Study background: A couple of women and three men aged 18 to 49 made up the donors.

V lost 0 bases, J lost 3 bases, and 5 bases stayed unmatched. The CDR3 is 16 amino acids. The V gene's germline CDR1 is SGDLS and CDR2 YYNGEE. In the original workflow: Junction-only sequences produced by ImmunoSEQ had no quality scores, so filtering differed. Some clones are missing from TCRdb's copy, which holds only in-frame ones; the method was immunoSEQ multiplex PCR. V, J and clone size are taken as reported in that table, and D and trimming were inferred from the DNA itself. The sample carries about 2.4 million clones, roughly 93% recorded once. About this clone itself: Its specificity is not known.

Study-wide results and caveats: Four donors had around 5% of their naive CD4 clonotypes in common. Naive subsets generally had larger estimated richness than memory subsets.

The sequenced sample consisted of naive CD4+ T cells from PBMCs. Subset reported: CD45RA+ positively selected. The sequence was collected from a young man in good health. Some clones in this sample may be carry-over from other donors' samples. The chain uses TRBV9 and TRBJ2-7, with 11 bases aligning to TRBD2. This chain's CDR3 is CASSVGGTSGIYEQYF. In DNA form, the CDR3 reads TGTGCCAGCAGCGTAGGGGGGACTAGCGGTATCTACGAGCAGTACTTC.